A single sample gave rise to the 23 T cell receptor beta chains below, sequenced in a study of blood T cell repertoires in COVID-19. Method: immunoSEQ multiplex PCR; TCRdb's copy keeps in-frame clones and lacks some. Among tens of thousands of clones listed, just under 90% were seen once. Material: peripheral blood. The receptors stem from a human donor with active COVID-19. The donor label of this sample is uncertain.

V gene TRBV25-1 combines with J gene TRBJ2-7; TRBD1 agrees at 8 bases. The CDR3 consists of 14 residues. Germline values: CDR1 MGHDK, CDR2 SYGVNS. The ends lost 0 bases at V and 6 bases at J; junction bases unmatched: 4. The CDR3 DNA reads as TGTGCCAGCAGTGAATACAGGGGGCCGGTCGAGCAGTACTTC. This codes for CASSEYRGPVEQYF.

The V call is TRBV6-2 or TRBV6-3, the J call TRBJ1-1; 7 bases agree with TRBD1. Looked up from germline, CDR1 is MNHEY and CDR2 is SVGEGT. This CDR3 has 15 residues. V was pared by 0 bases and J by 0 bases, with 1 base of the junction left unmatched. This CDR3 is CASSYSGTVNTEAFF. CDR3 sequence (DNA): TGTGCCAGCAGTTACTCCGGGACAGTGAACACTGAAGCTTTCTTT.

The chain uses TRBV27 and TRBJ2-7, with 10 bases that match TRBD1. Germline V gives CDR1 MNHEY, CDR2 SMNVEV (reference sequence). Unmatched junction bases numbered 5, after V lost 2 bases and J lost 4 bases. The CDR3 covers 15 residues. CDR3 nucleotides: TGTGCCAGCAGTTTACAGACAGGGGGCACGTACGAGCAGTACTTC. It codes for CASSLQTGGTYEQYF.

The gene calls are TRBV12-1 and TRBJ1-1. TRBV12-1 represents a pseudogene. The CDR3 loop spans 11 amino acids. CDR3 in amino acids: CASRSSTEAFF. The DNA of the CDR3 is TGTGCCAGCAGGTCTTCCACTGAAGCTTTCTTT.

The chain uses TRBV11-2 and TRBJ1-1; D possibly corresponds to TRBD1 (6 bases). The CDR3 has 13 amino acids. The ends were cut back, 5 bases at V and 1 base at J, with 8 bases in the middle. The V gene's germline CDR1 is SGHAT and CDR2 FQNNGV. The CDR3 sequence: CASSRGGNTEAFF. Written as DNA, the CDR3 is TGTGCCAGCAGCCGAGGGGGGAACACTGAAGCTTTCTTT.

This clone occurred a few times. CDR3 region: CASSLGLSQPQHF. The DNA for the CDR3 is TGTGCCAGCAGTTTAGGCTTAAGTCAGCCCCAGCATTTT. The rearrangement links TRBV27 to TRBJ1-5; no clear D. With 2 bases removed from V and 6 bases from J, the gap between germline ends came to 8 bases. The CDR3 is 13 amino acids. Germline V gene lookup returns CDR1 MNHEY and CDR2 SMNVEV (reference sequence).

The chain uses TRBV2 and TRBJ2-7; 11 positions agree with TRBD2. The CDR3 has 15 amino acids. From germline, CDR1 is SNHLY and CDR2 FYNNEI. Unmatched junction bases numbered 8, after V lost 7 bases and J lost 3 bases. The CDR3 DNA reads TGTGCCAGCATTCCTCTAGCGGGAGGAATCTACGAGCAGTACTTC. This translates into CASIPLAGGIYEQYF.

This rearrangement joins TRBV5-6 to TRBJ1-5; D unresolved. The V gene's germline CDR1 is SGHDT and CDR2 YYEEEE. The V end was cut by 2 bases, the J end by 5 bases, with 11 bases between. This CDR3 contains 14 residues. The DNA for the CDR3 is TGTGCCAGCAGCTTAATAACAGCGGATCAGCCCCAGCATTTT. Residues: CASSLITADQPQHF.

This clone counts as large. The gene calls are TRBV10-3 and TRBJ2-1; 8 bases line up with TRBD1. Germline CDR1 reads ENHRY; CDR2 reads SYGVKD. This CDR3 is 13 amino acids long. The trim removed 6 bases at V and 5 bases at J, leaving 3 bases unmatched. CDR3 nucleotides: TGTGCCATCAGGACAGGGGAAGACAATGAGCAGTTCTTC. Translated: CAIRTGEDNEQFF.

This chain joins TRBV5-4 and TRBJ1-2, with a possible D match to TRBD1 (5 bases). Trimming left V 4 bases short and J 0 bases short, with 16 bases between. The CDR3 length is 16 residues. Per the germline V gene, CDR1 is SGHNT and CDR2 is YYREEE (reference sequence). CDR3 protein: CASSPRAGETNYGYTF. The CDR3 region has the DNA TGTGCCAGCAGCCCGAGAGCGGGGGAGACTAACTATGGCTACACCTTC.

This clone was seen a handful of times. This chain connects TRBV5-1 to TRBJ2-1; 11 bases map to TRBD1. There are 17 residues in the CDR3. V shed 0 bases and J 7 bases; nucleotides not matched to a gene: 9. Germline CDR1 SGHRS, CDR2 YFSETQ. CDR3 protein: CASSLEIGTGGRNEQFF. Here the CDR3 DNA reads TGCGCCAGCAGCTTGGAGATCGGGACAGGGGGACGAAATGAGCAGTTCTTC.

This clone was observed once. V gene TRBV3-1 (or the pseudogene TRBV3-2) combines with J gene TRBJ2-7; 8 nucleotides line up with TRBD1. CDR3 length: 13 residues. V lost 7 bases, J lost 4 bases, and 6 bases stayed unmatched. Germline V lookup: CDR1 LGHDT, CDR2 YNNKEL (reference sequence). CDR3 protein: CASTDRGTYEQYF. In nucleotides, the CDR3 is TGTGCCAGCACCGACAGGGGAACGTACGAGCAGTACTTC.

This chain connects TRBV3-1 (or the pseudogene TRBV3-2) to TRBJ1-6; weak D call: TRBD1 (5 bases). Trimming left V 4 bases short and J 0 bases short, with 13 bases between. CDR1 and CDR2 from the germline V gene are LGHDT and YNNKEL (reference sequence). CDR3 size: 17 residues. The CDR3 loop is CASSPFTGDSYNSPLHF. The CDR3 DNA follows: TGTGCCAGCAGCCCTTTCACAGGTGACTCCTATAATTCACCCCTCCACTTT.

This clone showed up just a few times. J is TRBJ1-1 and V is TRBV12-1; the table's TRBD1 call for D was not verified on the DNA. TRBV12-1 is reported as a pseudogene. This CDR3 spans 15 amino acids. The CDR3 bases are TGTGCCAGCAGCTCAGGGGACAGGGGGGACACTGAAGCTTTCTTT. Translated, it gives CASSSGDRGDTEAFF.

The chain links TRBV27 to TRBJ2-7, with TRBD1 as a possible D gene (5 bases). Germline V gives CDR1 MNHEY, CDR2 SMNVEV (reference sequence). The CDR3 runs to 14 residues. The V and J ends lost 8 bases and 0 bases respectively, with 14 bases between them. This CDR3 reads CASRIPGSSYEQYF. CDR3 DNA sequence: TGTGCCAGCCGAATCCCAGGGTCCTCCTACGAGCAGTACTTC.

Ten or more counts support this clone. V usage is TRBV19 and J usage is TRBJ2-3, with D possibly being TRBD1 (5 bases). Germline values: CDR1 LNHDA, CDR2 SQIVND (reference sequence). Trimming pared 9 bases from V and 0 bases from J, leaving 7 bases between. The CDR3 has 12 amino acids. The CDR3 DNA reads TGTGCCAGCCGACAGAGCACAGATACGCAGTATTTT. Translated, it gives CASRQSTDTQYF.

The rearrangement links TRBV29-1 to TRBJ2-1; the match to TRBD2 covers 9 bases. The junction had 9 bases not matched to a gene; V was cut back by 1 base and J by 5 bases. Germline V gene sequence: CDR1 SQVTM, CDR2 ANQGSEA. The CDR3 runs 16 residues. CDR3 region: CSVEGRREGGDNEQFF. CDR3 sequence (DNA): TGCAGCGTTGAAGGTCGGCGGGAGGGTGGGGACAATGAGCAGTTCTTC.

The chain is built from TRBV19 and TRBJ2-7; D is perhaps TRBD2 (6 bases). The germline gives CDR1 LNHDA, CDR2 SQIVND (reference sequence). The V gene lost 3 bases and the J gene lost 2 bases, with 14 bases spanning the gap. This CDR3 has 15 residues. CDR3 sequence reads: CASSIRDSGAYEQYF. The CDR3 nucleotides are TGTGCCAGTAGTATCCGGGACTCAGGCGCCTACGAGCAGTACTTC.

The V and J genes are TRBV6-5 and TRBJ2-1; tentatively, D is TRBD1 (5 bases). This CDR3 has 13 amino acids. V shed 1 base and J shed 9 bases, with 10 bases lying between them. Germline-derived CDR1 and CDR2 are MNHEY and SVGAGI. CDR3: CASSYFRDGEQFF. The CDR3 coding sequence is TGTGCCAGCAGTTACTTCAGGGATGGTGAGCAGTTCTTC.

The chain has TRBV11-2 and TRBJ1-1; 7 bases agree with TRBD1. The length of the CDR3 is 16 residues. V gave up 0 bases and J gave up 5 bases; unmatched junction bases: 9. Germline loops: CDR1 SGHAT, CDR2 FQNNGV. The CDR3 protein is CASSLDPDREITEAFF. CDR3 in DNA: TGTGCCAGCAGCTTAGATCCCGACAGGGAAATTACTGAAGCTTTCTTT.

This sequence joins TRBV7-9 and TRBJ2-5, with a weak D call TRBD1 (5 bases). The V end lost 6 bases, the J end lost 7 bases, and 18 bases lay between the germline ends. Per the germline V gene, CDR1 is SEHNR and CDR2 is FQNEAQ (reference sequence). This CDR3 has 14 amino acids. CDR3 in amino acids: CASSNAALRGTQYF. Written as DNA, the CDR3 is TGTGCCAGCAGTAACGCGGCACTTAGGGGGACCCAGTACTTC. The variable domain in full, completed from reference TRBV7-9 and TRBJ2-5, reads DTGVSQNPRHKITKRGQNVTFRCDPISEHNRLYWYRQTLGQGPEFLTYFQNEAQLEKSRLLSDRFSAERPKGSFSTLEIQRTEQGDSAMYLCASSNAALRGTQYFGPGTRLLVL.

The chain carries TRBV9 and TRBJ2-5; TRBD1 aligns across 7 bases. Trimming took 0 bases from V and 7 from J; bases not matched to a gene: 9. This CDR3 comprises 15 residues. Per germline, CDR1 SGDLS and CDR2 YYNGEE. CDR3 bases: TGTGCCAGCAGCGTAGACGGCAGGGGGATAGGGACCCAGTACTTC. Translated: CASSVDGRGIGTQYF.

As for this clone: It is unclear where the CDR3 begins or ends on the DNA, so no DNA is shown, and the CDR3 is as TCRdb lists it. The CDR3 sequence is CASSHRTSGRAGTPGSCFF. The chain couples TRBV3-1 (or the pseudogene TRBV3-2) to TRBJ2-2; the listed D gene, TRBD2, was not tested against the DNA. Per the germline V gene, CDR1 is LGHDT and CDR2 is YNNKEL (reference sequence). From its first to its last residue, the CDR3 has 19 amino acids.